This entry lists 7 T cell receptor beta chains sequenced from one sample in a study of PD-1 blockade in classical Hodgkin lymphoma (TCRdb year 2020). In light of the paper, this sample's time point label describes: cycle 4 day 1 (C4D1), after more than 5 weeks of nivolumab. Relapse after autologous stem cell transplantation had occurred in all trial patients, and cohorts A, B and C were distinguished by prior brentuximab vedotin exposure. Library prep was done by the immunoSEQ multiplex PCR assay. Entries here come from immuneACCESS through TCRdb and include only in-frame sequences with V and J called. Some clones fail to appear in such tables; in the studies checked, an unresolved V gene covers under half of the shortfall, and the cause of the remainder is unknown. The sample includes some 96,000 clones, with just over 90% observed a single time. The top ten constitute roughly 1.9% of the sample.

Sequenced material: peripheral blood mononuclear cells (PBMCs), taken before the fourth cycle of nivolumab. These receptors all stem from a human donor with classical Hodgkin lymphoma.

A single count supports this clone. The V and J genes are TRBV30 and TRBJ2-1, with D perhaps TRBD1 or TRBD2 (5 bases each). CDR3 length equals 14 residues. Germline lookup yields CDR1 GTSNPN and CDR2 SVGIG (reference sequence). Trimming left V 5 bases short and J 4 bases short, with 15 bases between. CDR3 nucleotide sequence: TGTGCCTGGTGTTCCGGGACGGATTACAATGAGCAGTTCTTC. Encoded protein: CAWCSGTDYNEQFF.

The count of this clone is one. The DNA of the CDR3 is TGTGCCAGTAGTATGTGGGGGGTCACTGAAGCTTTCTTT. Translated: CASSMWGVTEAFF. V and J are TRBV19 and TRBJ1-1, with D maybe TRBD1 (5 bases). This CDR3 spans 13 amino acids. Germline-derived CDR1 and CDR2 are LNHDA and SQIVND (reference sequence). Deletions cut 3 bases from V and 4 bases from J, with 9 bases between.

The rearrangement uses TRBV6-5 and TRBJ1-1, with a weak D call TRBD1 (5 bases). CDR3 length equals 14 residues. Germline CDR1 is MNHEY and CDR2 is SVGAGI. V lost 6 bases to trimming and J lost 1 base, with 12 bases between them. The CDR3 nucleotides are TGTGCCAGCAGGCTGCTACAGGCGAACACTGAAGCTTTCTTT. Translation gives CASRLLQANTEAFF.

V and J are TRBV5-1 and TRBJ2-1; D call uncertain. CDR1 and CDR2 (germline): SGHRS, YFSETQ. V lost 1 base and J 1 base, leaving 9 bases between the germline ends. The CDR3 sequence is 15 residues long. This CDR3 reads CASSLTPGSYNEQFF. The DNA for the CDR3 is TGCGCCAGCAGCTTGACTCCTGGATCCTACAATGAGCAGTTCTTC.

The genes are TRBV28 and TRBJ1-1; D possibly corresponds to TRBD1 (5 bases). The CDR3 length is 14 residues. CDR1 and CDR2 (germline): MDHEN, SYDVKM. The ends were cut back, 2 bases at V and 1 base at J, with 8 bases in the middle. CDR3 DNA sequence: TGTGCCAGCAGTTTAGGGGGGGGGAACACTGAAGCTTTCTTT. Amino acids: CASSLGGGNTEAFF.

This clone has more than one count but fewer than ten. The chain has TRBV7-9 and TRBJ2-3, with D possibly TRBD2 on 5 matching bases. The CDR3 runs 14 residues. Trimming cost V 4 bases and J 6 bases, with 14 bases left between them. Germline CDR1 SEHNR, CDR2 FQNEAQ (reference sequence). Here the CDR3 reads CASSSARRGDTQYF. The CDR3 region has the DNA TGTGCCAGCAGCTCCGCGCGCCGAGGGGATACGCAGTATTTT.

In nucleotides, the CDR3 is TGTGCCAGCAGCGTAGGGGGGGCCTACACAGATACGCAGTATTTT. Translating it yields CASSVGGAYTDTQYF. The chain recombines TRBV9 with TRBJ2-3; D could derive from TRBD1 or TRBD2 (6 bases each). CDR3 length equals 15 residues. Trimming took 0 bases from V and 2 from J, leaving 10 bases between them. Germline assignment: CDR1 SGDLS and CDR2 YYNGEE.